This is a list of T cell receptor beta chains from one sample in a study of spatial heterogeneity in lung cancer. From the 5' RACE reads, TCRdb called clonotypes with MiXCR, one entry per CDR3 protein. Among about 30,000 distinct CDR3 sequences listed, about 8.8% were seen once. Source: PBMCs, taken at surgery. The origin of the receptors is a female donor with early-stage non-small cell lung cancer. The CDR3 runs from the conserved cysteine through the conserved F or W. D genes are given only for firm matches. Expanded clones get a size class; other rows say once, few or many, or leave the size out.

j_gene | abundance | v_gene | d_gene | CDR3aa | CDR3nt
TRBJ1-2 | few | TRBV30 | NA | CAWSLLRMYTF | TGTGCCTGGAGTCTCCTCAGGATGTACACCTTC
TRBJ2-2 | few | TRBV3-1 | TRBD1 | CASSQDGTGGGELFF | TGTGCCAGCAGCCAAGATGGGACAGGGGGAGGGGAGCTGTTTTTT
TRBJ1-4 | many | TRBV27 | NA | CASRGHGNEKLFF | TGTGCCAGCAGAGGGCATGGGAATGAAAAACTGTTTTTT
TRBJ1-5 | few | TRBV4-1 | NA | CASSQLAGSNQPQHF | TGCGCCAGCAGCCAATTGGCCGGTAGCAATCAGCCCCAGCATTTT
TRBJ2-3 | few | TRBV24-1 | NA | CATSDRYPGVDTQYF | TGTGCCACCAGTGATCGCTACCCCGGTGTGGATACGCAGTATTTT
TRBJ2-1 | NA | TRBV7-9 | NA | CASSLPGSSYNEQFF | TGTGCCAGCAGCTTACCGGGAAGCTCCTACAATGAGCAGTTCTTC
TRBJ2-1 | many | TRBV29-1 | NA | CSVGGFQESEQFF | TGCAGCGTTGGTGGATTCCAGGAAAGTGAGCAGTTCTTC
TRBJ2-1 | many | TRBV20-1 | TRBD2 | CSADGGLAGADNEQFF | TGCAGTGCCGACGGGGGGCTAGCGGGAGCGGATAATGAGCAGTTCTTC
TRBJ1-3 | few | TRBV18 | NA | CASSPLGSFRSFSGNTIYF | TGTGCCAGCTCACCATTGGGCAGCTTTCGATCCTTCTCTGGAAACACCATATATTTT
TRBJ2-2 | many | TRBV7-2 | TRBD2 | CASSLRTSGRAGYTGELFF | TGTGCCAGCAGCTTACGGACTAGCGGGAGGGCCGGGTACACCGGGGAGCTGTTTTTT
TRBJ2-1 | few | TRBV20-1 | TRBD2 | CSARIGGTSGSNEQFF | TGCAGTGCTAGAATTGGGGGGACTAGCGGGAGTAATGAGCAGTTCTTC
TRBJ2-7 | few | TRBV2 | NA | CASRRSGLSYEQYF | TGTGCCAGCAGGAGGTCGGGTTTATCCTACGAGCAGTACTTC
TRBJ2-3 | NA | TRBV25-1 | NA | CASLSDTQYF | TGTGCCAGCTTGAGTGATACGCAGTATTTT
TRBJ1-6 | few | TRBV28 | TRBD1 | CASSLDGTGWNSPLHF | TGTGCCAGCAGTTTAGACGGGACAGGATGGAATTCACCCCTCCACTTT
TRBJ2-2 | NA | TRBV7-2 | NA | CASSLAISPMGTGELFF | TGTGCCAGCAGCTTAGCCATCTCACCTATGGGGACCGGGGAGCTGTTTTTT
TRBJ2-3 | NA | TRBV23-1 | NA | CASSHPATDTQYF | TGCGCCAGCAGTCACCCTGCCACAGATACGCAGTATTTT
TRBJ2-7 | NA | TRBV10-3 | NA | CAIRNDVTYEQYF | TGTGCCATCAGAAATGACGTTACCTACGAGCAGTACTTC
TRBJ2-7 | many | TRBV29-1 | NA | CSVDRSGPGDEQYF | TGCAGCGTTGATCGGTCCGGGCCGGGGGACGAGCAGTACTTC
TRBJ1-6 | many | TRBV20-1 | NA | CSARSPEGVISPLHF | TGCAGTGCTAGGTCCCCTGAGGGTGTTATTTCACCCCTCCACTTT
TRBJ2-1 | NA | TRBV5-4 | TRBD2 | CASSLLAGGDNEQFF | TGTGCCAGCAGCTTGCTAGCGGGAGGTGATAATGAGCAGTTCTTC
TRBJ1-2 | many | TRBV29-1 | TRBD1 | CSVGDRGGYGYTF | TGCAGCGTTGGGGACAGGGGAGGCTATGGCTACACCTTC
TRBJ2-5 | few | TRBV11-3 | NA | CASTLPGHAGETQYF | TGTGCCAGCACCCTACCGGGGCACGCAGGAGAGACCCAGTACTTC
TRBJ2-5 | few | TRBV7-6 | NA | CASSLGPGETQYF | TGTGCCAGCAGCTTAGGGCCGGGAGAGACCCAGTACTTC
TRBJ2-7 | NA | TRBV28 | TRBD2 | CASSSSSGRFEQYF | TGTGCCAGCAGTTCCTCTAGCGGGAGATTCGAGCAGTACTTC
TRBJ2-6 | many | TRBV28 | NA | CASRQRPTSGANVLTF | TGTGCCAGCAGGCAAAGACCGACCTCTGGGGCCAACGTCCTGACTTTC
TRBJ2-1 | many | TRBV5-1 | NA | CASSLAGRTPTYNEQFF | TGCGCCAGCAGCTTGGCAGGTAGGACACCCACCTACAATGAGCAGTTCTTC
TRBJ2-1 | many | TRBV11-2 | TRBD1 | CASSFAGTGSYNEQFF | TGTGCCAGCAGTTTTGCCGGGACAGGGTCCTACAATGAGCAGTTCTTC
TRBJ2-3 | NA | TRBV7-8 | TRBD2 | CASSLALAGADTQYF | TGTGCCAGCAGCTTAGCCCTAGCGGGAGCCGATACGCAGTATTTT
TRBJ2-2 | many | TRBV25-1 | TRBD1 | CASSEGQLRIGELFF | TGTGCCAGCAGTGAGGGACAGCTTCGGATCGGGGAGCTGTTTTTT
TRBJ2-7 | many | TRBV27 | NA | CASSSGYPSGEQYF | TGTGCCAGCAGTAGCGGGTACCCTTCGGGCGAGCAGTACTTC
TRBJ1-3 | many | TRBV30 | NA | CAWSQAGNTIYF | TGTGCCTGGAGCCAGGCTGGAAACACCATATATTTT
TRBJ2-1 | many | TRBV20-1 | TRBD1 | CSAKGQRIYNEQFF | TGCAGTGCTAAGGGACAGAGGATATACAATGAGCAGTTCTTC
TRBJ2-1 | many | TRBV5-1 | NA | CASSSQGYGGSNEQFF | TGCGCCAGCAGCTCCCAAGGGTACGGAGGGAGTAATGAGCAGTTCTTC
TRBJ1-2 | few | TRBV12-3/TRBV12-4 | TRBD1 | CASSADRGIYGYTF | TGTGCCAGCAGTGCCGACAGGGGGATCTATGGCTACACCTTC
TRBJ2-1 | few | TRBV7-9 | TRBD2 | CASSLRIPGGSQNEQFF | TGTGCCAGCAGCCTCAGGATACCGGGAGGGTCTCAGAATGAGCAGTTCTTC
TRBJ2-2 | many | TRBV20-1 | NA | CSARDSGNTGELFF | TGCAGTGCTAGAGATTCTGGGAACACCGGGGAGCTGTTTTTT
TRBJ1-4 | many | TRBV5-1 | NA | CASSSRQDSEKLFF | TGCGCCAGCAGCTCTCGCCAGGACAGTGAAAAACTGTTTTTT
TRBJ2-2 | many | TRBV6-4 | TRBD2 | CASTREGGTGELFF | TGTGCCAGCACGAGGGAGGGTGGCACCGGGGAGCTGTTTTTT
TRBJ1-4 | many | TRBV27 | NA | CASSSLGLRNEKLFF | TGTGCCAGCAGTTCCCTCGGGCTCAGAAATGAAAAACTGTTTTTT
TRBJ2-3 | few | TRBV7-2 | NA | CASKSYLTDAQYF | TGTGCCAGCAAGAGTTATCTGACAGATGCGCAGTATTTT
TRBJ2-2 | many | TRBV2 | TRBD1 | CASTRDRIPAGELFF | TGTGCCAGCACCCGGGACAGAATCCCCGCCGGGGAGCTGTTTTTT
TRBJ2-1 | NA | TRBV2 | NA | CVSREEHTGLHEQFF | TGTGTCAGCAGAGAGGAACATACAGGGTTGCATGAGCAGTTCTTC
TRBJ1-5 | few | TRBV6-2/TRBV6-3 | NA | CASSSADGFQPQHF | TGTGCCAGCAGTTCGGCGGACGGGTTTCAGCCCCAGCATTTT
TRBJ2-7 | medium-sized | TRBV20-1 | NA | CSAGTFDGLVGQYF | TGCAGTGCTGGCACGTTCGACGGGCTTGTCGGGCAGTACTTC
TRBJ2-7 | many | TRBV5-4 | TRBD2 | CASSPGTSGIYEQYF | TGTGCCAGCAGCCCGGGGACTAGCGGGATCTACGAGCAGTACTTC
TRBJ1-5 | many | TRBV12-3/TRBV12-4 | NA | CASTLRGGQPQHF | TGTGCCAGCACCCTAAGGGGGGGTCAGCCCCAGCATTTT
TRBJ1-4 | many | TRBV19 | TRBD1 | CASSPGQGAREKLFF | TGTGCCAGTAGTCCCGGACAGGGGGCAAGAGAAAAACTGTTTTTT
TRBJ1-1 | many | TRBV30 | TRBD1 | CAWSVLGGESYSFF | TGTGCCTGGAGTGTACTAGGGGGCGAGAGTTATTCTTTCTTT
TRBJ2-5 | many | TRBV5-1 | NA | CASSGQGGQETQYF | TGCGCCAGCAGCGGACAGGGAGGGCAAGAGACCCAGTACTTC
TRBJ1-2 | few | TRBV2 | TRBD1 | CASSGTGGLANYGYTF | TGTGCCAGCAGCGGGACAGGGGGCTTAGCTAACTATGGCTACACCTTC
TRBJ2-1 | few | TRBV19 | NA | CASSMGGYSNNEQFF | TGTGCCAGTAGTATGGGCGGCTACTCAAACAATGAGCAGTTCTTC
TRBJ1-1 | few | TRBV7-2 | TRBD1 | CASSPWTGAEAFF | TGTGCCAGCAGTCCCTGGACAGGAGCTGAAGCTTTCTTT
TRBJ2-3 | many | TRBV20-1 | TRBD2 | CSARVAGGPKGDTQYF | TGCAGTGCTAGAGTGGCGGGAGGGCCTAAGGGAGATACGCAGTATTTT
TRBJ2-5 | few | TRBV6-1 | NA | CASSPWVEETQYF | TGTGCCAGCAGTCCATGGGTTGAAGAGACCCAGTACTTC
TRBJ2-5 | many | TRBV2 | NA | CASSEGAGAAETQYF | TGTGCCAGCAGTGAAGGGGCAGGGGCCGCGGAGACCCAGTACTTC
TRBJ2-7 | many | TRBV4-2 | NA | CASSQSSVPYEQYF | TGTGCCAGCAGCCAAAGTAGCGTCCCCTACGAGCAGTACTTC